This T cell receptor (beta chain) emerged from a study of persistence of HIV-infected CD4 T cells. For this clone: The antigen is not known.

Cells were stimulated with CMV-infected fibroblast lysates at approximately 10 ug/mL. Memory cells lacking CD40L and CD69 with high CD45RO were sorted. Sequencing used immunoSEQ version 4 in survey mode. TCRdb's table, derived via immunoSEQ multiplex PCR, lists solely in-frame clones and lacks some. The table has fewer than 35,000 clones, 82% seen once; the top ten hold nearly 6.5%. Trimming removed 6 bases from V and 3 bases from J, with 9 bases in between. The CDR3 is 13 residues long. This sequence originates from an adult woman with HIV who was CMV-seropositive. The specimen comprised CD4+ T cells sorted from PBMCs after approximately 19-hour stimulation, sampled from a patient who received antiretroviral therapy. The rearrangement joins TRBV12-3 or TRBV12-4 to TRBJ2-1; the D gene could be TRBD1 or TRBD2 (6 bases each). The CDR3 reads CASRRGVYNEQFF. The CDR3 nucleotides are TGTGCCAGCAGGAGGGGGGTCTACAATGAGCAGTTCTTC.